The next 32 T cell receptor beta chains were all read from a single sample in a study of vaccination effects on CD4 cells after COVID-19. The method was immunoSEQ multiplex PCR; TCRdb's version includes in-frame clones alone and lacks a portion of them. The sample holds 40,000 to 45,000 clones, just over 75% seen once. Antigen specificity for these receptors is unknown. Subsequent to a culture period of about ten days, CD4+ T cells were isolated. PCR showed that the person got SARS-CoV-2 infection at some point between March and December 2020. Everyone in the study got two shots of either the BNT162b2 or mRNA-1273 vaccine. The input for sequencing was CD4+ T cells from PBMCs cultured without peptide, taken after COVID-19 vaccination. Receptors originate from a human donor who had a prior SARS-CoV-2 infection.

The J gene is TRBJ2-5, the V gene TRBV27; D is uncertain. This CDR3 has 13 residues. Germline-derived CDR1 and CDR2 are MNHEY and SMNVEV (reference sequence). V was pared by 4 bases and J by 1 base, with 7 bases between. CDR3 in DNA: TGTGCCAGCAGTTCGATCCCCCAAGAGACCCAGTACTTC. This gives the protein CASSSIPQETQYF.

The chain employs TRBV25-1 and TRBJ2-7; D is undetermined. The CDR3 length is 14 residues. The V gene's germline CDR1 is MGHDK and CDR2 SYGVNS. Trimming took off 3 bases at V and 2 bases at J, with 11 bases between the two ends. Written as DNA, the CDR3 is TGTGCCAGCAGTGACTCCAGACCGACCTACGAGCAGTACTTC. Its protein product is CASSDSRPTYEQYF.

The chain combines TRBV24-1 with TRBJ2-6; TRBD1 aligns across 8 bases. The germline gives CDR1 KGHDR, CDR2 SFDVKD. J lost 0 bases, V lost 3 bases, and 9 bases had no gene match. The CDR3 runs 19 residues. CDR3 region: CATSDPTGGPGSGANVLTF. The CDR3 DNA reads TGTGCCACCAGTGATCCCACAGGGGGACCAGGCTCTGGGGCCAACGTCCTGACTTTC.

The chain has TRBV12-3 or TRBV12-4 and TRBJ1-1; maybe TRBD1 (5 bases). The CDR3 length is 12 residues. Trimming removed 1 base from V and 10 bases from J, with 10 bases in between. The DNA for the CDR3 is TGTGCCAGCAGTTTAGACAGGAGTGGAGCTTTCTTT. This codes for CASSLDRSGAFF.

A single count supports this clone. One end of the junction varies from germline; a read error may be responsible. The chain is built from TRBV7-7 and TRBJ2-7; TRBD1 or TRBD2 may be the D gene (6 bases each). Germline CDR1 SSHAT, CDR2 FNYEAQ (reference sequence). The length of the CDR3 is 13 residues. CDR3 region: CASSRGVSYEQYF. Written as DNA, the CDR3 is TGTGCTAGCAGTAGGGGGGTCTCCTACGAGCAGTACTTC. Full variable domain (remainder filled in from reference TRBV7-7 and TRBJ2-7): GAGVSQSPRYKVTKRGQDVTLRCDPISSHATLYWYQQALGQGPEFLTYFNYEAQPDKSGLPSDRFSAERPEGSISTLTIQRTEQRDSAMYRCASSRGVSYEQYFGPGTRLTVT.

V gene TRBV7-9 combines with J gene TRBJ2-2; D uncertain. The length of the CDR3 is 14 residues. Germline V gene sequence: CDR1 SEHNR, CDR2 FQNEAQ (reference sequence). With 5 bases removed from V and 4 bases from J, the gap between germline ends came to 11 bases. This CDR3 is CASSARYSTGELFF. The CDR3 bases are TGTGCCAGCAGCGCCCGGTATTCCACCGGGGAGCTGTTTTTT.

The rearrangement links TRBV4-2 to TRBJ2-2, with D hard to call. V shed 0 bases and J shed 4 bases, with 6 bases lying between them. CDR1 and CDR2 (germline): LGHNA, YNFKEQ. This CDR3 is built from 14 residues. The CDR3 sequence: CASSQDLGTGELFF. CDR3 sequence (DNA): TGTGCCAGCAGCCAAGATTTGGGCACCGGGGAGCTGTTTTTT.

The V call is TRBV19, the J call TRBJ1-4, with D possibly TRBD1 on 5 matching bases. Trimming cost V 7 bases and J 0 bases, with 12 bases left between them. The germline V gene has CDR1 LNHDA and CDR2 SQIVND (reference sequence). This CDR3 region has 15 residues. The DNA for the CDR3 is TGTGCCAGTATCCAAGGGGCCGCAACTAATGAAAAACTGTTTTTT. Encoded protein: CASIQGAATNEKLFF.

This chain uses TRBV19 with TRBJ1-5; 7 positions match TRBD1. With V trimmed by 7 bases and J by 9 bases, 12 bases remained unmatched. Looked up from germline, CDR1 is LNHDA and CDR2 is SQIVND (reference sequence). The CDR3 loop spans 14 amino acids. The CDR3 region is CASTRDRDLGPQHF. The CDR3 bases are TGTGCCAGTACCCGCGACAGGGACCTAGGGCCCCAGCATTTT.

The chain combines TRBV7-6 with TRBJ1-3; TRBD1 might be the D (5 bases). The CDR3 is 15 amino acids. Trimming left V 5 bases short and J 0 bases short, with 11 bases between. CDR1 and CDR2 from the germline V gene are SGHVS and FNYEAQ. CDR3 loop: CASSGAGFSGNTIYF. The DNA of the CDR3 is TGTGCCAGCAGCGGGGCAGGGTTCTCTGGAAACACCATATATTTT.

CDR3 DNA: TGTGCCAGCAGGGAGGGGGCTGACTACGAGCAGTACTTC. Translating it yields CASREGADYEQYF. The chain joins TRBV2 to TRBJ2-7; D might be TRBD1 (7 bases). CDR1 is SNHLY, CDR2 FYNNEI, per germline. CDR3 length: 13 residues. V was trimmed by 6 bases and J by 3 bases, leaving 12 bases between them. The whole variable domain, remainder taken from reference TRBV2 and TRBJ2-7, is EPEVTQTPSHQVTQMGQEVILRCVPISNHLYFYWYRQILGQKVEFLVSFYNNEISEKSEIFDDQFSVERPDGSNFTLKIRSTKLEDSAMYFCASREGADYEQYFGPGTRLTVT.

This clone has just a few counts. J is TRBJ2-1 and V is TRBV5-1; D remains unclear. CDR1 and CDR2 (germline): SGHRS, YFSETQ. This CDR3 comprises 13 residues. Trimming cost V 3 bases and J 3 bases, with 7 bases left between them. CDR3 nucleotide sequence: TGCGCCAGCAGCTACAGAGACTACAATGAGCAGTTCTTC. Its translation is CASSYRDYNEQFF.

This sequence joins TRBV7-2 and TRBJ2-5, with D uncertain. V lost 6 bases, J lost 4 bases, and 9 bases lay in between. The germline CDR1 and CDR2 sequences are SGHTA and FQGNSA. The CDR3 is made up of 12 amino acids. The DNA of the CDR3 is TGTGCCAGCAGTCAGTGGGCAGAGACCCAGTACTTC. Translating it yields CASSQWAETQYF.

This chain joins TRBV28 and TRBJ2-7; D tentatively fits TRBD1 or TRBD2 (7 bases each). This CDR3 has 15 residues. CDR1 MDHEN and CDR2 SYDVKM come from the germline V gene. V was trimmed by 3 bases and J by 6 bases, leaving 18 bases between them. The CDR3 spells CASSLSDREGSEQYF. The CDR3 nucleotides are TGTGCCAGCAGTTTGTCAGACAGGGAGGGGTCCGAGCAGTACTTC.

CDR3 nucleotides: TGTGCCAGTAGTATCCGGGACCCAAATACGCAGTATTTT. This codes for CASSIRDPNTQYF. The gene calls are TRBV19 and TRBJ2-3; the D call may be TRBD1 or TRBD2 (5 bases each). Germline V lookup: CDR1 LNHDA, CDR2 SQIVND (reference sequence). The CDR3 extends over 13 amino acids. Trimming cost V 3 bases and J 7 bases, with 11 bases left between them. Full variable domain (remainder filled in from reference TRBV19 and TRBJ2-3): DGGITQSPKYLFRKEGQNVTLSCEQNLNHDAMYWYRQDPGQGLRLIYYSQIVNDFQKGDIAEGYSVSREKKESFPLTVTSAQKNPTAFYLCASSIRDPNTQYFGPGTRLTVL.

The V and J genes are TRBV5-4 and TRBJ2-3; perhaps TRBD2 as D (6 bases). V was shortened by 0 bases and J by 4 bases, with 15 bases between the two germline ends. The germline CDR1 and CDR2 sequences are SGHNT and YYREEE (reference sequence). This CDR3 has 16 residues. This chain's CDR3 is CASSLGRGHKADTQYF. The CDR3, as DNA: TGTGCCAGCAGCTTGGGGAGGGGTCACAAGGCAGATACGCAGTATTTT.

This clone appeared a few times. The CDR3 nucleotides read TGTGCCAGCAGCCTAGCGGGGGGGCAAAGGACCGAGCAGTACTTC. Protein product: CASSLAGGQRTEQYF. The V call is TRBV5-4, the J call TRBJ2-7; 12 nucleotides line up with TRBD2. CDR3 length: 15 residues. CDR1 and CDR2 (germline): SGHNT, YYREEE (reference sequence). The trim removed 4 bases at V and 6 bases at J, leaving 8 bases unmatched.

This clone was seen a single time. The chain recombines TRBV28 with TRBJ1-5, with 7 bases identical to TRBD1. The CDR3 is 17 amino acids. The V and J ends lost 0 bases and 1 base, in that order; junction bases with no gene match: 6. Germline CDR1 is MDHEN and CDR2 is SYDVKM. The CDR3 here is CASSLWYGTVSNQPQHF. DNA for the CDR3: TGTGCCAGCAGTTTATGGTACGGGACAGTAAGCAATCAGCCCCAGCATTTT.

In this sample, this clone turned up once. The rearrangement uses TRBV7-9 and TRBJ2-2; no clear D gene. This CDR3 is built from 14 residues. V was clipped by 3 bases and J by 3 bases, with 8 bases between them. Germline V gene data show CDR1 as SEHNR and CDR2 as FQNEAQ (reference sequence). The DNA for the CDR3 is TGTGCCAGCAGCTTTCTCAGAGACACCGGGGAGCTGTTTTTT. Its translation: CASSFLRDTGELFF.

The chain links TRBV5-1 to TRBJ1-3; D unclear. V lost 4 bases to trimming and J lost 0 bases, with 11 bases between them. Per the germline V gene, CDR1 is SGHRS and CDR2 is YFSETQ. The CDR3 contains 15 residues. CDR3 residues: CASSPGAYSGNTIYF. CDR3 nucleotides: TGCGCCAGCAGCCCGGGAGCCTACTCTGGAAACACCATATATTTT.

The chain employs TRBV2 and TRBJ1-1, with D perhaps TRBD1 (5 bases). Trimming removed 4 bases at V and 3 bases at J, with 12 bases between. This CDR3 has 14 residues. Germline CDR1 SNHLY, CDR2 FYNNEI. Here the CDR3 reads CASSVMTVDTEAFF. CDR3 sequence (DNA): TGTGCCAGCAGTGTAATGACAGTCGACACTGAAGCTTTCTTT.

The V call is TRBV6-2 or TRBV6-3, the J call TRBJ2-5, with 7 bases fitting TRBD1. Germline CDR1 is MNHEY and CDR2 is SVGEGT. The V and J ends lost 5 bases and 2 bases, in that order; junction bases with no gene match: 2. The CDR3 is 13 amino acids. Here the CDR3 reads CASSRDRQETQYF. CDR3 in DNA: TGTGCCAGCAGTCGGGACAGACAAGAGACCCAGTACTTC.

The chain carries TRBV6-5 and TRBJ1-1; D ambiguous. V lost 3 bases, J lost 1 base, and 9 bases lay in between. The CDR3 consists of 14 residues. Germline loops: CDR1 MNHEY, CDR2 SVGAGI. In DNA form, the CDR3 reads TGTGCCAGCAGTTATAATGGGCGGAACACTGAAGCTTTCTTT. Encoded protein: CASSYNGRNTEAFF.

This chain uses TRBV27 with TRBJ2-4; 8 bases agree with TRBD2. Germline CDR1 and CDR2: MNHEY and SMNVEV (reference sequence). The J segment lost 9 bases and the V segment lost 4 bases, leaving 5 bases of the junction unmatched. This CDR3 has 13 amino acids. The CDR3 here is CASSWRAGGIQYF. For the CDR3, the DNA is TGTGCCAGCAGTTGGAGGGCGGGGGGCATTCAGTACTTC.

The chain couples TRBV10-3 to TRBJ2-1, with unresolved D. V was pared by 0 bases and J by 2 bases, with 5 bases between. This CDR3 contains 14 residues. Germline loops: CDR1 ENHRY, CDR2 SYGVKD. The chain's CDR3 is CAISESGTYNEQFF. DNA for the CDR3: TGTGCCATCAGTGAGTCTGGAACCTACAATGAGCAGTTCTTC.

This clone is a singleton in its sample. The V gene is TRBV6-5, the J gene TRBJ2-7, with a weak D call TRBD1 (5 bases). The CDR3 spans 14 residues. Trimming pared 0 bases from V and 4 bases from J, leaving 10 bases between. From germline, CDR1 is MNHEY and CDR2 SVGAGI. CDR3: CASSYSDRSYEQYF. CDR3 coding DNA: TGTGCCAGCAGTTACTCTGACAGATCATACGAGCAGTACTTC.

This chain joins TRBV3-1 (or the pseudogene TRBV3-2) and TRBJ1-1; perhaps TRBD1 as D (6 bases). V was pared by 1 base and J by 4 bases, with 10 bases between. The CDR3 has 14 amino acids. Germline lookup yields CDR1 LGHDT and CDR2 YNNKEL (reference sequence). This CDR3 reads CASSQVTTGTEAFF. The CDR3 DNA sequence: TGTGCCAGCAGCCAAGTAACGACAGGCACTGAAGCTTTCTTT.

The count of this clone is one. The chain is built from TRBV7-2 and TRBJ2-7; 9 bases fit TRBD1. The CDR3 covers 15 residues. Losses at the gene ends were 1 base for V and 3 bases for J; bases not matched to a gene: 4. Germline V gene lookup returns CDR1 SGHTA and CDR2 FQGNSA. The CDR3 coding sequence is TGTGCCAGCAGCTTAGGGGGACAGGGCATCTACGAGCAGTACTTC. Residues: CASSLGGQGIYEQYF. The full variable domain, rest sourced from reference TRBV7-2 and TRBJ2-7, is GAGVSQSPSNKVTEKGKDVELRCDPISGHTALYWYRQSLGQGLEFLIYFQGNSAPDKSGLPSDRFSAERTGGSVSTLTIQRTQQEDSAVYLCASSLGGQGIYEQYFGPGTRLTVT.

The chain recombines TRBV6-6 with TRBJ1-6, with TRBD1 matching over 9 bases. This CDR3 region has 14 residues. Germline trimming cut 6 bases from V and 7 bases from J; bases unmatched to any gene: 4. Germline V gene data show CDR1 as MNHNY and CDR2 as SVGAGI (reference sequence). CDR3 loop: CASRRDRENSPLHF. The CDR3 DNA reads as TGTGCCAGCAGGAGGGACAGGGAAAATTCACCCCTCCACTTT.

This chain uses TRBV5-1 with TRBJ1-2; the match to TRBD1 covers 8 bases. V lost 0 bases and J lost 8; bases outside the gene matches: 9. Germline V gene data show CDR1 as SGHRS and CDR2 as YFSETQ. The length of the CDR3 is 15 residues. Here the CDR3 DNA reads TGCGCCAGCAGCTTGGATGCGACAGGGGTTTGGGGCTACACCTTC. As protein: CASSLDATGVWGYTF. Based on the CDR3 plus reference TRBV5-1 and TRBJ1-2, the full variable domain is KAGVTQTPRYLIKTRGQQVTLSCSPISGHRSVSWYQQTPGQGLQFLFEYFSETQRNKGNFPGRFSGRQFSNSRSEMNVSTLELGDSALYLCASSLDATGVWGYTFGSGTRLTVV.

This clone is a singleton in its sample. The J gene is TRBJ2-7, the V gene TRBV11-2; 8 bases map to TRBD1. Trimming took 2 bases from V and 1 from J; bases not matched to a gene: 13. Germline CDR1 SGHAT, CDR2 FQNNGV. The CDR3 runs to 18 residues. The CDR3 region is CASSLRWWQGAQSYEQYF. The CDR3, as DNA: TGTGCCAGCAGCTTAAGGTGGTGGCAGGGGGCACAATCCTACGAGCAGTACTTC.

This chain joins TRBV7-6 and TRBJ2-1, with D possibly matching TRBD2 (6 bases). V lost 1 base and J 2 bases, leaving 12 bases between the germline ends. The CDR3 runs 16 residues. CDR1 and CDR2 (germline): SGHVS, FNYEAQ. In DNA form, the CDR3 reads TGTGCCAGCAGCTTAGTACCGGGAGTTCCCTACAATGAGCAGTTCTTC. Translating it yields CASSLVPGVPYNEQFF.